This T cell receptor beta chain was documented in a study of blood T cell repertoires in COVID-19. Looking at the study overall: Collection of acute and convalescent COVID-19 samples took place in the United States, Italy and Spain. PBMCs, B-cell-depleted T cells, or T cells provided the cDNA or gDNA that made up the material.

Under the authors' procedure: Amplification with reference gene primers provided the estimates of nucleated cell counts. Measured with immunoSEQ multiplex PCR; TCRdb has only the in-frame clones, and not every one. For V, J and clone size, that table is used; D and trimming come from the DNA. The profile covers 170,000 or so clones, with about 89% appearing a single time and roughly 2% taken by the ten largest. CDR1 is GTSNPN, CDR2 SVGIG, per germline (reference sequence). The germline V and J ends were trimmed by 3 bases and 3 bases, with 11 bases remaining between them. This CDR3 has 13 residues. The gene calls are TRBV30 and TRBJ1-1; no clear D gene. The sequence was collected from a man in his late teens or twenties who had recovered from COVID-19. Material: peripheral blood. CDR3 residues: CAWSPGSHTEAFF. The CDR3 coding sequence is TGTGCCTGGAGCCCGGGTTCTCACACTGAAGCTTTCTTT.